This T cell receptor beta chain was identified in a study of T-cell memory formation after mild COVID-19. Barcoded TCR alpha and TCR beta cDNA libraries with UMIs came from 5'RACE using constant-segment primers. In TCRdb, the 5' RACE reads were re-called with MiXCR into one record per CDR3 protein. The sample has just over 350,000 distinct CDR3 sequences, about 15% seen once. About this clonotype: The antigen remains unidentified.

Study-level points and caveats: Shrinking CD4+ clones were chiefly CM and EM; CD8+ ones were chiefly EMRA.

The CDR3 extends over 15 amino acids. Germline assignment: CDR1 MNHEY and CDR2 SVGAGI. Trimming removed 4 bases from V and 2 bases from J, with 13 bases in between. Sequenced material: PBMCs or a T cell subset sorted from them (not recorded which). This receptor was obtained from a young man who had mild COVID-19 (a few samples of this study predate the infection). Cell type and time point are not known. This rearrangement joins TRBV6-5 to TRBJ2-3; weak D call: TRBD1 (6 bases). The CDR3 DNA reads TGTGCCAGCAGTTCTGGGTGGGGGCTCACAGATACGCAGTATTTT. Encoded protein: CASSSGWGLTDTQYF.